This T cell receptor (beta chain) stems from a study of T cell responses to AZD1222 COVID-19 vaccine (dated by TCRdb to about 2021). For the study in its entirety: A total of around 240 trial participants underwent TCR sequencing, of whom roughly 210 had received two doses of AZD1222 and 26 had received two doses of the MenACWY control vaccine. Trial participants were enrolled by age into subgroups of 18-55, 56-69 and 70-plus years, and around 150, 29 and 61 TCR-sequenced participants, respectively, were included in these subgroups. The full study reports these points: After two AZD1222 doses, spike-specific TCR breadth and depth were significantly higher than at day 0 and than in MenACWY recipients. Most participants were white British and females outnumbered males, and the authors suggested that clonal diversity may have been underestimated. Conclusions about previously exposed vaccinees were limited because only six AZD1222 recipients were SARS-CoV-2 seropositive at baseline. No day 14 peak-response samples were available, so repertoires were characterized only after the peak T cell response. Reportedly, close to half of the unique spike-specific TCRs recognized epitopes lying outside the regions that are mutated in the B.1.351 and B.1.1.7 variants. In the small 56-69-year group, the increase in depth fell short of significance, most likely because of low power. CD4 TCRs associated with the vaccine covered the entire spike protein, and the dominant responses were in regions 160-218 and 743-854.

The CDR3 regions of human TCRbeta chains were analyzed by immunosequencing. From the authors' description of their analysis: Repertoire TCRs were matched against a reference library of SARS-CoV-2-specific TCRs generated with the MIRA antigen-specificity platform. Breadth meant the fraction of unique TCRs that were SARS-CoV-2-associated, whereas depth meant the fraction of total T cells that were SARS-CoV-2-associated. Using the MIRA data, each spike-specific TCR was assigned both to the spike region to which the TCR was reactive and to a CD4 or CD8 class. Log10-transformed breadth and depth values were compared by one-way ANOVA with Sidak's multiple comparisons tests. TCRdb took over this immuneACCESS table, retaining in-frame rearrangements with V and J assigned. Such tables are incomplete; in checked studies, under half of the missing clones stem from an unresolved V gene, and the remainder is unexplained. V and J calls plus clone size are reproduced from that table; the DNA served to infer D and trimming. Present in this sample are roughly 140,000 clones, about 92% of which were seen just once. The ten top clones hold approximately 3.3% of the sample.

In light of the paper, this sample's time point label describes: about 28 days (+/-7) after the second vaccine dose. AZD1222 recipients whose second dose came at about 4 weeks and those whose second dose came at about 12 weeks were combined into one group, since spike-specific TCR depth and breadth did not differ between the two schedules. Vaccinee samples were obtained from the UK trials COV001 and COV002, which included a single-blind randomized controlled phase 2/3 trial of AZD1222 (ChAdOx1 nCoV-19) in healthy adults. Trial participant PBMC samples were collected at day 0 and day 28 after the second dose for TCRbeta chain sequencing. About this clone itself: Its binding antigen is unknown. No much larger clone is present one base from it, and per-base qualities are unavailable.

The germline V gene encodes CDR1 MNHNY and CDR2 SVGAGI (reference sequence). Including cysteine and phenylalanine, the CDR3 has 15 amino acids. The read is trimmed to its CDR3 DNA, 45 bases read in frame from base 1. Trimming at the junction amounts to 2 bases on V and 4 bases on J, and the germline ends lie 12 bases apart. The sequenced sample was peripheral blood, obtained 28 days after the second AZD1222 dose. This receptor chain uses TRBV6-6 and TRBJ2-1, and the D gene may be TRBD2, 5 bases matching. The TCR was taken from an adult who received the AZD1222 COVID-19 vaccine. The DNA sequence follows: TGTGCCAGCAGTTACGGTAGCGACCAGTACAATGAGCAGTTCTTC. This gives the protein CASSYGSDQYNEQFF.